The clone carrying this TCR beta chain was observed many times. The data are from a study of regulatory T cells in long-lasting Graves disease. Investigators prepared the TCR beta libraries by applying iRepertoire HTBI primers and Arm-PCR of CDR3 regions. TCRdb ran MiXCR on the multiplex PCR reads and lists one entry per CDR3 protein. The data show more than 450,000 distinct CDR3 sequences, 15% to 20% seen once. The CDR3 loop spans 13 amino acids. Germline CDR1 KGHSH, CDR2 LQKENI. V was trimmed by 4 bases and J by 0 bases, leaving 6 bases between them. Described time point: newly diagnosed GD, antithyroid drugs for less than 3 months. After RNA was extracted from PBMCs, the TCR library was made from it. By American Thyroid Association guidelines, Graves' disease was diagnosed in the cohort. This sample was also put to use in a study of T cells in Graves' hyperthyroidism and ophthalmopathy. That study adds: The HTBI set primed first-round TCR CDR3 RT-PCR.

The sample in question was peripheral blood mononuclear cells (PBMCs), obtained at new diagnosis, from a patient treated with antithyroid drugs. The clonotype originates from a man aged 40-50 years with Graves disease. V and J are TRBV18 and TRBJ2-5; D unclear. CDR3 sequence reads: CASSQRNQETQYF. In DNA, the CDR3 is TGTGCCAGCTCACAGAGAAACCAAGAGACCCAGTACTTC. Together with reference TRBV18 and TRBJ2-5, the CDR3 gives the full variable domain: NAGVMQNPRHLVRRRGQEARLRCSPMKGHSHVYWYRQLPEEGLKFMVYLQKENIIDESGMPKERFSAEFPKEGPSILRIQQVVRGDSAAYFCASSQRNQETQYFGPGTRLLVL.